This entry concerns a single TCR beta chain. As a fraction of the sample, this clone is medium-sized (0.01 to 0.1%). Its antigen specificity is not known. No base quality values were provided; no much bigger clone lies one nucleotide off. CDR1 and CDR2, per the germline V gene, are LGHNA and YNFKEQ. The CDR3 goes from the cysteine to the phenylalanine over 16 residues. The entry retains the CDR3 DNA only, 48 bases that are in frame from base 1. V ends up 1 base short and J 4 bases short, with an unmatched junction base count of 7. The study tested focal radiation therapy combined with CTLA-4 blockade (ipilimumab) in patients with chemo-refractory metastatic non-small-cell lung cancer. This specimen belongs to a study of radiotherapy plus CTLA-4 blockade in lung cancer listed by TCRdb under 2018. Some background on the complete study: Among enrolled patients, under 20% had an objective response and approximately 30% reached disease control. The investigation overall reported the following: After treatment with radiotherapy and ipilimumab, TCR clones that came from tumors expanded in the peripheral blood. Early dynamic changes in blood T cell clones, together with increased serum interferon-beta after radiation, were reported as the strongest predictors of response.

The library relied on the immunoSEQ multiplex PCR assay. TCRdb provides this immuneACCESS table in a form limited to in-frame rearrangements. Some clones are lacking; in checked studies, under half of them reflect an unresolved V gene, and why the rest are absent is not known. This sample lists roughly 50,000 clones; more than 60% were detected once. The top ten constitute 3.2% of the sample. The specimen was peripheral blood, collected from a patient treated with radiotherapy plus ipilimumab. The chain is assembled from TRBV4-2 and TRBJ1-3; the junction holds 7 bases that match TRBD1. The receptor's source is a human donor with non-small cell lung cancer who had a partial response to radiotherapy plus ipilimumab. For the CDR3, the sequence is CASSQGTQGGGNTIYF. The bases are TGTGCCAGCAGCCAAGGGACGCAGGGGGGAGGAAACACCATATATTTT.